Listed below are T cell receptor beta chains from one sample, sequenced in a study of Tregs in tolerant kidney transplant recipients. Clones were sequenced by immunoSEQ multiplex PCR, and TCRdb holds only the in-frame ones, with some missing. The sample yields about 52,000 clones, about 90% seen once. This material consisted of CD8+ T cells from blood (PBMCs), taken 24 months after the transplant. The receptors stem from a human patient who received a combined kidney and bone marrow transplant. Certain T cells may be donor cells from the graft. CDR3s include the opening cysteine and the closing phenylalanine or tryptophan. The D gene is left open where the match is weak. Rows may omit the clone size; those that give it use once, few, many or a size class.

TRBV5-1	14	TRBJ2-1	NA	once	TGCGCCAGCAGCTTGGTCGATAGTCACAGTGAGCAGTTCTTC	CASSLVDSHSEQFF
TRBV11-2	16	TRBJ2-2	TRBD2	NA	TGTGCCAGCAGCTTAGGTCTAGCGGGACACACCGGGGAGCTGTTTTTT	CASSLGLAGHTGELFF
TRBV6-5	14	TRBJ1-2	TRBD1	NA	TGTGCCAGCAGTTACTCGGGACAGGGATCCGGCTACACCTTC	CASSYSGQGSGYTF
TRBV27	19	TRBJ2-6	TRBD1	NA	TGTGCCAGCAGTTTATTCGGGGGACAGGGAGTCTCTGGGGCCAACGTCCTGACTTTC	CASSLFGGQGVSGANVLTF
TRBV7-8	15	TRBJ1-2	TRBD1	NA	TGTGCCAGCAGCTCGGGGACAGGGGACCTCTATGGCTACACCTTC	CASSSGTGDLYGYTF
TRBV6-5	15	TRBJ1-3	NA	NA	TGTGCCAGCAGCGACACAGGGAGCTCTGGAAACACCATATATTTT	CASSDTGSSGNTIYF
TRBV13	15	TRBJ2-7	TRBD1	NA	TGTGCCAGCAGCTCGCAGACAGGGGCGGGATACGAGCAGTACTTC	CASSSQTGAGYEQYF
TRBV27	13	TRBJ1-2	NA	NA	TGTGCCAGCAGCCCACAGGAGAACTATGGCTACACCTTC	CASSPQENYGYTF
TRBV29-1	13	TRBJ1-2	NA	NA	TGCAGCGTTGAAATTCAGGGCCCCTTTCGGTACACCTTC	CSVEIQGPFRYTF
TRBV7-9	12	TRBJ2-5	NA	NA	TGTGCCAGCAGCTATACCAGGGAGACCCAGTACTTC	CASSYTRETQYF
TRBV5-1	15	TRBJ2-7	TRBD1	once	TGCGCCAGCAGCCTCGGACAGGGGGCATCCTACGAGCAGTACTTC	CASSLGQGASYEQYF
TRBV4-2	17	TRBJ2-1	TRBD2	NA	TGTGCCAGCAGCCAGGAGCTAGCGGGAGTGCCCTACAATGAGCAGTTCTTC	CASSQELAGVPYNEQFF
TRBV7-9	14	TRBJ1-2	TRBD1	NA	TGTGCCAGCAGCTTTGGGGGACAGTTTGGCGGCTACACCTTC	CASSFGGQFGGYTF
TRBV15	18	TRBJ2-3	TRBD1	NA	TGTGCCACCAGCAGAGGGAAAACCCCCGGGACAGGGGCAGATACGCAGTATTTT	CATSRGKTPGTGADTQYF
TRBV11-3	14	TRBJ1-2	NA	NA	TGTGCCAGCAGCTTTAATCCAGGGTCCTATGGCTACACCTTC	CASSFNPGSYGYTF
TRBV11-1	15	TRBJ2-7	NA	NA	TGTGCCAGCAGCTATCCGGGTGAAGCTTCATACGAGCAGTACTTC	CASSYPGEASYEQYF
TRBV28	16	TRBJ2-7	TRBD1	NA	TGTGCCAGCAGCTTGACAGGGGACTTAACCTCCTACGAGCAGTACTTC	CASSLTGDLTSYEQYF
TRBV10-1	21	TRBJ1-5	TRBD1	NA	TGCGCCAGCAGGTCCACGGGCACCGGGACAGGGGCTCCTCATAGCAATCAGCCCCAGCATTTT	CASRSTGTGTGAPHSNQPQHF
TRBV5-6	15	TRBJ2-2	TRBD1	NA	TGTGCCAGCAGCATGACAGGGGTCAACACCGGGGAGCTGTTTTTT	CASSMTGVNTGELFF
TRBV7-8	12	TRBJ2-1	NA	once	TGTGCCAGCAGCTCCACTGTCCATGAGCAGTTCTTC	CASSSTVHEQFF
TRBV29-1	12	TRBJ2-2	NA	NA	TGCAGCGTCCTGACAGATACCGGGGAGCTGTTTTTT	CSVLTDTGELFF
TRBV7-2	13	TRBJ2-2	NA	NA	TGTGCCAGCAGCTTAGTAGGGGCCGGGGAGCTGTTTTTT	CASSLVGAGELFF
TRBV7-6	12	TRBJ2-7	NA	once	TGTGCCAGCAGCTCAAGCGGCTACGAGCAGTACTTC	CASSSSGYEQYF